This T cell receptor beta chain was identified during a study of Graves' ophthalmopathy and Graves' hyperthyroidism. Study-level findings and limits: Most thyroid-expanded clonotypes exceeding 0.001 frequency were also found in blood.

RNA transcripts served as template for amplifying TCR beta CDR3 sequences. Investigators did first-round RT-PCR with HTBI primers, then second-round multiplex PCR. MiXCR, run by TCRdb on the multiplex PCR reads, gives a single entry per CDR3 protein. Of some 250,000 distinct CDR3 sequences listed, around 45% are singletons. Worth noting for this clonotype: Its antigen is unidentified.

The origin of this receptor is an adult man with Graves' ophthalmopathy. The sample consisted of peripheral blood.

The chain's CDR3 is CASSHQRTSGYEQYF. The DNA for the CDR3 is TGTGCCAGCAGCCACCAACGGACTAGCGGATACGAGCAGTACTTC. The genes are TRBV9 and TRBJ2-7; 10 bases match TRBD2. Germline values: CDR1 SGDLS, CDR2 YYNGEE. With 4 bases clipped from V and 4 bases from J, the junction kept 8 bases outside the gene matches. This CDR3 has 15 residues.